The 23 T cell receptor beta chains below all came from one sample that was sequenced in a study of PD-1 blockade in classical Hodgkin lymphoma. Libraries were prepared by immunoSEQ multiplex PCR; TCRdb keeps only in-frame clonotypes and omits some of them. Of just over 35,000 clones listed, approximately 69% are singletons. All the patients suffered relapse after autologous stem cell transplantation, and brentuximab vedotin exposure differed. The sample in question was peripheral blood mononuclear cells (PBMCs), obtained before the second cycle of nivolumab. The receptors here all came from a human donor with classical Hodgkin lymphoma.

This chain connects TRBV4-3 to TRBJ2-3; 8 nucleotides match TRBD2. There are 15 residues in the CDR3. Germline assignment: CDR1 LGHNA and CDR2 YSLEER. V lost 4 bases and J lost 5; bases outside the gene matches: 8. Written as DNA, the CDR3 is TGCGCCAGCAGCCGATCAGCGGGAGTCGGAGATACGCAGTATTTT. Translated, it gives CASSRSAGVGDTQYF.

CDR3 in DNA: TGTGCCAGCAGTTATCAGGGCTCTGGGGCCAACGTCCTGACTTTC. Amino acid sequence: CASSYQGSGANVLTF. The chain combines TRBV6-6 with TRBJ2-6, with D possibly matching TRBD1 (5 bases). V lost 3 bases, J lost 0 bases, and 6 bases lay in between. CDR1 and CDR2 (germline): MNHNY, SVGAGI (reference sequence). The CDR3 totals 15 residues.

This clone has more than one count but fewer than ten. The sample contains more than one DNA sequence encoding this CDR3. The chain uses TRBV10-3 and TRBJ1-5; 8 nucleotides align to TRBD1. Germline CDR1 is ENHRY and CDR2 is SYGVKD. This CDR3 has 14 amino acids. Unmatched junction bases numbered 3, after V lost 4 bases and J lost 4 bases. The CDR3 coding sequence is TGTGCCATCAGTGGGACAGGGAGGAATCAGCCCCAGCATTTT. It specifies CAISGTGRNQPQHF.

V usage is TRBV7-2 and J usage is TRBJ1-5; 10 bases align to TRBD1. The CDR3 consists of 16 residues. The V gene end was trimmed by 1 base and the J gene end by 6 bases; junction bases not matched to a gene: 6. Germline V gives CDR1 SGHTA, CDR2 FQGNSA. The CDR3 DNA sequence: TGTGCCAGCAGCTTAGTGGGGACAGGGGTTGGTCAGCCCCAGCATTTT. This encodes CASSLVGTGVGQPQHF.

There are a few counts of this clone. The V and J genes are TRBV7-2 and TRBJ1-5; TRBD1 matches at 8 bases. The CDR3 is 15 amino acids. V lost 1 base to trimming and J lost 1 base; unmatched junction nucleotides: 0. Germline CDR1 SGHTA, CDR2 FQGNSA. CDR3 DNA: TGTGCCAGCAGCTTAGGGACAGGGAGCAATCAGCCCCAGCATTTT. Amino acids: CASSLGTGSNQPQHF.

The chain joins TRBV18 to TRBJ2-3; TRBD2 aligns across 11 bases. J was trimmed by 0 bases and V by 5 bases; bases with no gene match: 4. Germline V gene data show CDR1 as KGHSH and CDR2 as LQKENI. The CDR3 extends over 16 amino acids. CDR3 protein: CASSTSGRPSTDTQYF. The DNA for the CDR3 is TGTGCCAGCTCAACTAGCGGGAGACCTAGCACAGATACGCAGTATTTT.

The genes are TRBV12-5 and TRBJ2-7; perhaps D is TRBD1 or TRBD2 (6 bases each). This CDR3 region has 13 residues. The V end was cut by 7 bases, the J end by 7 bases, with 17 bases between. The V gene's germline CDR1 is LGHNT and CDR2 FRNRAP. CDR3 in DNA: TGTGCTAGTGCCCCGGGCGGAGGGGGTGAGCAGTACTTC. It codes for CASAPGGGGEQYF.

This clone was seen only once. The chain is built from TRBV5-5 and TRBJ2-7, with D possibly TRBD1 on 5 matching bases. CDR3 size: 14 residues. Trimming removed 4 bases from V and 1 base from J, with 12 bases in between. Germline CDR1 and CDR2: SGHKS and YYEKEE (reference sequence). The CDR3 protein is CASSRRQPSYEQYF. The CDR3 region has the DNA TGTGCCAGCAGCCGGAGACAGCCTTCCTACGAGCAGTACTTC.

The table lists this clone with a few counts. V is TRBV11-2 and J is TRBJ2-6; TRBD1 matches at 12 bases. In germline, CDR1 is SGHAT, CDR2 FQNNGV. This CDR3 has 15 residues. V lost 5 bases, J lost 16 bases, and 12 bases stayed unmatched. The CDR3 sequence is CASSPHLGQGATLTF. CDR3 coding DNA: TGTGCCAGCAGCCCACACCTGGGACAGGGGGCCACTCTGACTTTC.

The rearrangement links TRBV5-1 to TRBJ2-1, with 10 nucleotides matching TRBD2. Germline trimming cut 4 bases from V and 6 bases from J; bases unmatched to any gene: 13. Germline V gene sequence: CDR1 SGHRS, CDR2 YFSETQ. The CDR3 extends over 17 amino acids. The chain's CDR3 is CASSGLAGGSLGNEQFF. The CDR3 coding sequence is TGCGCCAGCAGCGGTTTAGCGGGAGGCTCCTTAGGCAATGAGCAGTTCTTC.

V gene TRBV2 combines with J gene TRBJ1-2; 9 positions agree with TRBD1. CDR1 and CDR2 from the germline V gene are SNHLY and FYNNEI. The V segment lost 7 bases and the J segment 6 bases; nucleotides outside the gene matches: 6. CDR3 size: 13 residues. The CDR3 DNA reads TGTGCCAGCAATCAACAGGGGGCAAATGGCTACACCTTC. It yields the protein CASNQQGANGYTF.

This rearrangement joins TRBV11-3 to TRBJ2-7; 7 bases map to TRBD1. Germline-derived CDR1 and CDR2 are SGHNT and YENEEA. CDR3 size: 15 residues. V lost 1 base and J lost 2; bases outside the gene matches: 5. CDR3 DNA sequence: TGTGCCAGCAGCTTAGGGGACAGTCAAACCTACGAGCAGTACTTC. Translating it yields CASSLGDSQTYEQYF.

CDR3 sequence: CASSLMIMNTEAFF. CDR3 coding DNA: TGTGCCAGCAGCTTAATGATTATGAACACTGAAGCTTTCTTT. This chain links TRBV7-9 with TRBJ1-1; D not resolved. Germline loops: CDR1 SEHNR, CDR2 FQNEAQ (reference sequence). The germline V and J ends were trimmed by 2 bases and 0 bases, with 7 bases remaining between them. The CDR3 covers 14 residues.

By share of the sample, this clone is medium-sized. The V and J genes are TRBV27 and TRBJ2-7; 9 nucleotides line up with TRBD2. The germline V gene encodes CDR1 MNHEY and CDR2 SMNVEV (reference sequence). The CDR3 consists of 19 residues. Trimming removed 3 bases from V and 0 bases from J; junction bases left unmatched: 15. The CDR3 coding sequence is TGTGCCAGCAGTTTTAATTACCAGGAAAGCGGGAGGCCCTCCTACGAGCAGTACTTC. Translating gives CASSFNYQESGRPSYEQYF.

The CDR3, as DNA: TGTGCCAGCAGCCTATACGACAGGGGCTATGGCTACACCTTC. Protein product: CASSLYDRGYGYTF. This chain connects TRBV5-4 to TRBJ1-2, with 8 positions matching TRBD1. Germline CDR1 reads SGHNT; CDR2 reads YYREEE (reference sequence). The V segment lost 4 bases and the J segment 4 bases; nucleotides outside the gene matches: 6. The CDR3 is 14 amino acids.

This chain joins TRBV4-1 and TRBJ2-2; 9 positions match TRBD1. This CDR3 contains 16 residues. The V gene end was trimmed by 3 bases and the J gene end by 4 bases; junction bases not matched to a gene: 6. Germline CDR1 reads MGHRA; CDR2 reads YSYEKL. The CDR3: CASSQDRGGSTGELFF. As DNA, the CDR3 is TGCGCCAGCAGCCAGGACAGGGGAGGGAGCACCGGGGAGCTGTTTTTT.

V and J are TRBV9 and TRBJ2-5; 9 nucleotides match TRBD2. V gave up 4 bases and J gave up 4 bases; unmatched junction bases: 2. The CDR3 totals 13 residues. The germline V gene encodes CDR1 SGDLS and CDR2 YYNGEE. The CDR3 sequence: CASSNSGRETQYF. The CDR3 DNA follows: TGTGCCAGCAGCAATAGCGGGAGAGAGACCCAGTACTTC.

This clone was detected only a few times. This chain's CDR3 is CASSIGGVQETQYF. The CDR3 DNA sequence: TGTGCCAGCAGTATCGGGGGAGTACAAGAGACCCAGTACTTC. The gene calls are TRBV28 and TRBJ2-5; a possible D gene is TRBD2 (6 bases). The V end lost 5 bases, the J end lost 2 bases, and 12 bases lay between the germline ends. The CDR3 runs to 14 residues. Per the germline V gene, CDR1 is MDHEN and CDR2 is SYDVKM.

The chain uses TRBV5-1 and TRBJ2-4; D call uncertain. The CDR3 is 14 amino acids. The ends were cut back, 0 bases at V and 10 bases at J, with 14 bases in the middle. Germline values: CDR1 SGHRS, CDR2 YFSETQ. The CDR3 DNA sequence: TGCGCCAGCAGCTTGGAAGGCAGTTCAACAATTCAGTACTTC. Translation gives CASSLEGSSTIQYF.

CDR3 protein: CASSSGSGGSSYNEQFF. CDR3 DNA: TGTGCCAGCAGTTCCGGTAGCGGGGGAAGCTCCTACAATGAGCAGTTCTTC. The rearrangement links TRBV27 to TRBJ2-1; 9 bases agree with TRBD2. The germline V gene has CDR1 MNHEY and CDR2 SMNVEV (reference sequence). The CDR3 runs to 17 residues. Unmatched junction bases numbered 7, after V lost 4 bases and J lost 0 bases.

The rearrangement joins TRBV18 to TRBJ2-1, with 11 bases aligning to TRBD1. V lost 2 bases and J lost 0; bases outside the gene matches: 0. There are 16 residues in the CDR3. From germline, CDR1 is KGHSH and CDR2 LQKENI. As DNA, the CDR3 is TGTGCCAGCTCACCAGGGACAGGGGGCTCCTACAATGAGCAGTTCTTC. This codes for CASSPGTGGSYNEQFF.

The V and J genes are TRBV11-1 and TRBJ2-5; maybe TRBD1 (6 bases). From germline, CDR1 is SGHAT and CDR2 FQDESV (reference sequence). V dropped 5 bases and J dropped 6 bases, with 19 bases sitting between them. The CDR3 runs 15 residues. The CDR3 DNA is TGTGCCAGCAGCACTCCGGGACCCAGGGGAAAGACCCAGTACTTC. Encoded protein: CASSTPGPRGKTQYF.

This chain joins TRBV6-5 and TRBJ2-7; no reliable D call. V dropped 9 bases and J dropped 4 bases, with 16 bases sitting between them. The germline V gene has CDR1 MNHEY and CDR2 SVGAGI. There are 13 residues in the CDR3. CDR3 sequence (DNA): TGTGCCAGTACGTCAGTGGGCTTATACGAGCAGTACTTC. Residues: CASTSVGLYEQYF.